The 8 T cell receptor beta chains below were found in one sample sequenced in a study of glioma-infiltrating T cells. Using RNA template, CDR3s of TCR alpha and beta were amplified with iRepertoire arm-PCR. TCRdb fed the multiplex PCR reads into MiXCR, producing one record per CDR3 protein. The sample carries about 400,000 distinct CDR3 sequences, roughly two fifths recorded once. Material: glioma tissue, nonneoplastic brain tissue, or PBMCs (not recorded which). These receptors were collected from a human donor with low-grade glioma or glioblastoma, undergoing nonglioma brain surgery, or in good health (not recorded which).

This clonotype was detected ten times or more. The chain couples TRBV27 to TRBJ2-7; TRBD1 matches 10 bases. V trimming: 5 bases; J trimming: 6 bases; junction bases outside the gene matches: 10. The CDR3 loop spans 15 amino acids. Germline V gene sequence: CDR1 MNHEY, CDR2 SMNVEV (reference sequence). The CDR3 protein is CASSTRTGGLREQYF. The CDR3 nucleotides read TGTGCCAGCAGTACCCGGACAGGGGGTCTTCGCGAGCAGTACTTC.

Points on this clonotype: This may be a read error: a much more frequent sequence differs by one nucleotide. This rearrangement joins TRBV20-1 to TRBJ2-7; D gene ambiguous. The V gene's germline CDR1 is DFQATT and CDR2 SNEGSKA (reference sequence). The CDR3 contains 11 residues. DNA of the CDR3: TGCAGTGCTAGACAGGACGCTGAGCAGTGCTTC. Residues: CSARQDAEQCF.

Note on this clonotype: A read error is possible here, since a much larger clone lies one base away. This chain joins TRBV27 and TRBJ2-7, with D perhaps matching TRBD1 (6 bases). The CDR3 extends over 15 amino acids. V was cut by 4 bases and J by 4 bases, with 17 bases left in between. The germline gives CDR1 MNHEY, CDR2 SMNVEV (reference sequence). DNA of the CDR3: TGTGCCAGCAGTTCCAGGACAGCGGCAAGGTACGAGCAGTACTTC. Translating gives CASSSRTAARYEQYF.

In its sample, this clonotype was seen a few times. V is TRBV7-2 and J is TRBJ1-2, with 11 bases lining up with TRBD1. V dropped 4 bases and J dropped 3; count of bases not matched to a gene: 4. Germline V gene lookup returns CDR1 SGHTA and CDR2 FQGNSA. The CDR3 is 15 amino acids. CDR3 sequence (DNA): TGTGCCAGCAGCTCTAGGACAGGGGGCTACTATGGCTACACCTTC. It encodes CASSSRTGGYYGYTF.

The CDR3 protein is CASSPQGYQETQYF. In nucleotides, the CDR3 is TGCGCCAGCAGCCCCCAGGGGTACCAAGAGACCCAGTACTTC. This sequence joins TRBV5-1 and TRBJ2-5, with a possible D match to TRBD1 (6 bases). The CDR3 is 14 amino acids. CDR1 and CDR2 (germline): SGHRS, YFSETQ. V lost 4 bases, J lost 0 bases, and 10 bases lay in between.

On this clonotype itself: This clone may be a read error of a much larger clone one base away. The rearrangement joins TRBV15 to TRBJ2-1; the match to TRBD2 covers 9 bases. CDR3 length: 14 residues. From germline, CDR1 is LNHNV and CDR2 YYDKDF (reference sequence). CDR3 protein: CAASALAGVSEQFF. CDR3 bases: TGTGCCGCCAGCGCGTTAGCGGGAGTTAGTGAGCAGTTCTTC. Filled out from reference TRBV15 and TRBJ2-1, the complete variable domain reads DAMVIQNPRYQVTQFGKPVTLSCSQTLNHNVMYWYQQKSSQAPKLLFHYYDKDFNNEADTPDNFQSRRPNTSFCFLDIRSPGLGDTAMYLCAASALAGVSEQFFGPGTRLTVL.

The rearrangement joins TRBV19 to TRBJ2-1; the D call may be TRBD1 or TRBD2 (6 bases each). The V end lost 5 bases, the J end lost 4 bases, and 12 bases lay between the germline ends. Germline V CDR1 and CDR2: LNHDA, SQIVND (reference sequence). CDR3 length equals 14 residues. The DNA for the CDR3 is TGTGCCAGTAGTCACGGGGGCCTATACAATGAGCAGTTCTTC. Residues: CASSHGGLYNEQFF.

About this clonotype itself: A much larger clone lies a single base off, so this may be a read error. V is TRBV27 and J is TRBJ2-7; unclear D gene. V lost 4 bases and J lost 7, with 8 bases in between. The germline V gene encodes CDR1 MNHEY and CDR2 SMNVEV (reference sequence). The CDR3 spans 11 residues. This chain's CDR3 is CASSSYLEQYF. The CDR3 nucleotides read TGTGCCAGCAGTTCTTACCTTGAGCAGTACTTC.